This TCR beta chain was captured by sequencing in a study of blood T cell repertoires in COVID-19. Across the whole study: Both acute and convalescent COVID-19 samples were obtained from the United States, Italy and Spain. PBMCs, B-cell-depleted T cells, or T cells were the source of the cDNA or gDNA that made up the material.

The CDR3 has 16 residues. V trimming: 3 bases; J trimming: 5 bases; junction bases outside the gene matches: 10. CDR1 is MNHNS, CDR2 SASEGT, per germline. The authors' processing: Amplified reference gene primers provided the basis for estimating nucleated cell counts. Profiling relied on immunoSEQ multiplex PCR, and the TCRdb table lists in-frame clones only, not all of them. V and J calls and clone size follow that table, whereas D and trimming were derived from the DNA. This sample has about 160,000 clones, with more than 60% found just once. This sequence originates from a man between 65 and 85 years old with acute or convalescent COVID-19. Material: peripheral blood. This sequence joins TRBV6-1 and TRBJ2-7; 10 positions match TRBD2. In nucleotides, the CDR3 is TGTGCCAGCAGTGACCCTGGCGGAGCGGGAGGGAACGAGCAGTACTTC. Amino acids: CASSDPGGAGGNEQYF.